Following are 12 T cell receptor beta chains from one sample sequenced in a study of CD8 T cells in Susac syndrome. Reverse transcription of roughly 0.45 to 1 ug RNA was performed with random hexamers. TCRdb re-called the immunoSEQ multiplex PCR reads through MiXCR, storing one row per CDR3 protein. Of about 180,000 distinct CDR3 sequences listed, around 96% were seen once; the top ten hold roughly 0.16%. Sequenced input: CD8+ T cells from PBMCs. These receptors were collected from a human donor with multiple sclerosis.

The chain links TRBV5-6 to TRBJ2-5; D is undetermined. There are 13 residues in the CDR3. With 2 bases removed from V and 0 bases from J, the gap between germline ends came to 5 bases. Germline V gene lookup returns CDR1 SGHDT and CDR2 YYEEEE. In DNA form, the CDR3 reads TGTGCCAGCAGCTTTATGTACCAAGAGACCCAGTACTTC. This translates into CASSFMYQETQYF.

V is TRBV27 and J is TRBJ2-7; D is undetermined. The CDR3 contains 12 residues. Germline V gene sequence: CDR1 MNHEY, CDR2 SMNVEV (reference sequence). Here the CDR3 reads CGVGYSSYEQYF. The CDR3, as DNA: TGTGGAGTAGGCTATAGCTCCTACGAGCAGTACTTC.

This chain uses TRBV27 with TRBJ2-3, with D perhaps TRBD2 (6 bases). Trimming took off 2 bases at V and 6 bases at J, with 12 bases between the two ends. In germline, CDR1 is MNHEY, CDR2 SMNVEV (reference sequence). The CDR3 sequence is 14 residues long. CDR3 amino acids: CASSLAGSFDTQYF. The CDR3, as DNA: TGTGCCAGCAGTTTAGCGGGGAGTTTCGATACGCAGTATTTT.

The chain is built from TRBV3-1 and TRBJ2-5; D possibly corresponds to TRBD2 (6 bases). Looked up from germline, CDR1 is LGHDT and CDR2 is YNNKEL (reference sequence). CDR3 length: 15 amino acids. Trimming shortened V by 8 bases and J by 1 base, and 17 bases separated the two germline ends. The CDR3 reads CASGDWDWGQETQYF. Written as DNA, the CDR3 is TGTGCCAGCGGGGACTGGGACTGGGGCCAAGAGACCCAGTACTTC.

V gene TRBV20-1 combines with J gene TRBJ1-1, with 7 bases that match TRBD1. V was pared by 5 bases and J by 0 bases, with 9 bases of the junction left unmatched. The germline V gene encodes CDR1 DFQATT and CDR2 SNEGSKA (reference sequence). The CDR3 has 15 amino acids. The chain's CDR3 is CSAPFAGQLNTEAFF. The CDR3, as DNA: TGCAGTGCTCCCTTTGCGGGACAGTTGAACACTGAAGCTTTCTTT.

The CDR3 reads CSAQPVRQGLTDTQYF. The CDR3 nucleotides read TGCAGTGCCCAACCCGTGCGACAGGGTCTCACAGATACGCAGTATTTT. The chain couples TRBV20-1 to TRBJ2-3; 7 bases agree with TRBD1. V was clipped by 6 bases and J by 2 bases; unmatched bases: 14. The germline V gene encodes CDR1 DFQATT and CDR2 SNEGSKA (reference sequence). This CDR3 spans 16 amino acids.

The chain employs TRBV28 and TRBJ2-5; possible D gene TRBD2, 6 bases. CDR1 is MDHEN and CDR2 is SYDVKM in the germline V gene. Between the trimmed V and J ends, which lost 2 bases and 2 bases, there was a span of 9 bases. This CDR3 has 14 residues. CDR3 nucleotides: TGTGCCAGCAGTTTACTAGCGTTACAAGAGACCCAGTACTTC. Amino acids: CASSLLALQETQYF. Based on the CDR3 plus reference TRBV28 and TRBJ2-5, the full variable domain is DVKVTQSSRYLVKRTGEKVFLECVQDMDHENMFWYRQDPGLGLRLIYFSYDVKMKEKGDIPEGYSVSREKKERFSLILESASTNQTSMYLCASSLLALQETQYFGPGTRLLVL.

The chain couples TRBV27 to TRBJ2-3, with D unclear. The germline V gene encodes CDR1 MNHEY and CDR2 SMNVEV (reference sequence). The CDR3 is made up of 13 amino acids. V lost 5 bases and J lost 4, with 10 bases in between. The CDR3 DNA is TGTGCCAGCAGTCTTACCGGGCCAGATACGCAGTATTTT. Translation gives CASSLTGPDTQYF.

This clonotype was seen a few times. The rearrangement joins TRBV7-6 to TRBJ2-5; D call uncertain. The V gene's germline CDR1 is SGHVS and CDR2 FNYEAQ. The CDR3 totals 13 residues. The germline V and J ends were trimmed by 3 bases and 4 bases, with 9 bases remaining between them. The CDR3 spells CASSFWAGETQYF. CDR3 nucleotides: TGTGCCAGCAGCTTTTGGGCCGGAGAGACCCAGTACTTC.

This chain links TRBV12-3 or TRBV12-4 with TRBJ2-1; the D gene is possibly TRBD2 (6 bases). The CDR3 contains 14 residues. The V end lost 3 bases, the J end lost 1 base, and 7 bases lay between the germline ends. CDR3 DNA sequence: TGTGCCAGCAGTTTGGAGGGTTCCTACAATGAGCAGTTCTTC. Residues: CASSLEGSYNEQFF.

This sequence joins TRBV6-6 and TRBJ2-3; D could derive from TRBD1 or TRBD2 (5 bases each). From germline, CDR1 is MNHNY and CDR2 SVGAGI (reference sequence). The V end was cut by 1 base, the J end by 5 bases, with 16 bases between. The CDR3 is 16 amino acids. This CDR3 reads CASSYLWGSSGDTQYF. The CDR3 bases are TGTGCCAGCAGTTACTTATGGGGGAGTTCTGGAGATACGCAGTATTTT.

The chain has TRBV5-6 and TRBJ2-1; D gene uncertain. V lost 0 bases to trimming and J lost 10 bases, with 11 bases between them. The CDR3 extends over 13 amino acids. Looked up from germline, CDR1 is SGHDT and CDR2 is YYEEEE. In nucleotides, the CDR3 is TGTGCCAGCAGCTTGGACCGTGTAGAGGAGCAGTTCTTC. Amino acids: CASSLDRVEEQFF.